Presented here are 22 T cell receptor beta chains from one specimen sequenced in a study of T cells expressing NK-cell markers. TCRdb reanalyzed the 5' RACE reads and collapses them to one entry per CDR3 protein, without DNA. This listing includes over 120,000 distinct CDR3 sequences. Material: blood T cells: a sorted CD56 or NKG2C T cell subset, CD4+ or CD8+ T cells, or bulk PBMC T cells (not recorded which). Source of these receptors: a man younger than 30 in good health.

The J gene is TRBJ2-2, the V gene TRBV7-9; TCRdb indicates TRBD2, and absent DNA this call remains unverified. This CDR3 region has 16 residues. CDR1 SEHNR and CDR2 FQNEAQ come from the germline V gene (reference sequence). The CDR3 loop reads CASSPPEGRHTGELFF.

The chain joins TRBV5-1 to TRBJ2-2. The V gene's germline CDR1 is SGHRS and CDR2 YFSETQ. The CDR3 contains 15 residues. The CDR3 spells CASSLENRLTGELFF.

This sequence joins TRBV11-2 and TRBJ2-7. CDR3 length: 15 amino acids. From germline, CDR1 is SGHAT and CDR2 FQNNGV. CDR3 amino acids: CASSFTAGSSYEQYF.

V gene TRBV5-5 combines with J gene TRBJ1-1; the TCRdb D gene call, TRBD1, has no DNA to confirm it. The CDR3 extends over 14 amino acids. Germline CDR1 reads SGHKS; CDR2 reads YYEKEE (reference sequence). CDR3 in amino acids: CASSALGANTEAFF.

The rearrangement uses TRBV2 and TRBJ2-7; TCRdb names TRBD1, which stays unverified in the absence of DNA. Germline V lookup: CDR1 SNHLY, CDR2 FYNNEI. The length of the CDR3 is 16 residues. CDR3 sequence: CASSEASGVRLWEQYF.

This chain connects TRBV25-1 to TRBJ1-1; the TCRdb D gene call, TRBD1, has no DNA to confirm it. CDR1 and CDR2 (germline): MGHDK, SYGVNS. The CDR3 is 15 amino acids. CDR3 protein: CASSETGQGWTEAFF.

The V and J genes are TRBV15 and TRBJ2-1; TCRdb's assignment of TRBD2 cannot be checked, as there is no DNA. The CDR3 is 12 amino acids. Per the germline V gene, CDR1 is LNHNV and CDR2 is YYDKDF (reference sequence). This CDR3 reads CATRTSWNEQFF.

CDR3 residues: CASSQVGLALYNEQFF. This rearrangement joins TRBV3-1 to TRBJ2-1; TCRdb indicates TRBD2, and absent DNA this call remains unverified. In germline, CDR1 is LGHDT, CDR2 YNNKEL (reference sequence). The length of the CDR3 is 16 residues.

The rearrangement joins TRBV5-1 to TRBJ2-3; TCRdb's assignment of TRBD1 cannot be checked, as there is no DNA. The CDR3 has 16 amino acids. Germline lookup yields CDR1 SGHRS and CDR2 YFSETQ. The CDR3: CASSIDLGGTADTQYF.

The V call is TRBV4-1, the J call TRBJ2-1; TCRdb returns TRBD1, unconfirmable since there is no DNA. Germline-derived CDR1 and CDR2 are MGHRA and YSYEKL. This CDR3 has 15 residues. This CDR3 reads CASSPPGQGINEQFF.

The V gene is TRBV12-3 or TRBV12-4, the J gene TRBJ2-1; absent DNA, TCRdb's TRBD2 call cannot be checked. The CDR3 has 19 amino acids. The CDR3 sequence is CASSFGVAGVRKDDNEQFF.

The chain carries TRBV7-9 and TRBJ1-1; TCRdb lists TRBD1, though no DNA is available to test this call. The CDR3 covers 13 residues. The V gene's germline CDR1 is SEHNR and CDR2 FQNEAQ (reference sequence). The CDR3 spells CASSAGTRTEAFF.

This CDR3 reads CASSLGRAYGYTF. This chain uses TRBV7-9 with TRBJ1-2. The germline gives CDR1 SEHNR, CDR2 FQNEAQ (reference sequence). This CDR3 is built from 13 residues.

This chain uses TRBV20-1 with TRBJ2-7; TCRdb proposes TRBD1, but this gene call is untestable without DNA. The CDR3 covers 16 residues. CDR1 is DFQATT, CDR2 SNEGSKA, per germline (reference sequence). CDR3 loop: CSARDFYRDNAYEQYF.

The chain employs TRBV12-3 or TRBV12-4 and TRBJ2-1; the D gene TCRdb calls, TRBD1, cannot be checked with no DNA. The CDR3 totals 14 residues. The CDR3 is CASFPGQGVNEQFF.

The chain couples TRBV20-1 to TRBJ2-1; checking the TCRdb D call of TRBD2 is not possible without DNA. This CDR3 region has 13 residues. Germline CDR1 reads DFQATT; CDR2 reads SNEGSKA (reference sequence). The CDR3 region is CSSNPGLEYEQFF.

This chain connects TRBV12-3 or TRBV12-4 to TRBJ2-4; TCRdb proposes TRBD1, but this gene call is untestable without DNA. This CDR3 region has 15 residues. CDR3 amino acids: CASSQNSGLWNIQYF.

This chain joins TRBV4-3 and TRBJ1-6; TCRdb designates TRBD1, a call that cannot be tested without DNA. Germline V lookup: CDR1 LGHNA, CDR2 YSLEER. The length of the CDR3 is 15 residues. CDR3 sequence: CASSQVQGEGSPLHF.

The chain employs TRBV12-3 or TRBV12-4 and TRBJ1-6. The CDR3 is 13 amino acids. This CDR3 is CASSFKPGSPLHF.

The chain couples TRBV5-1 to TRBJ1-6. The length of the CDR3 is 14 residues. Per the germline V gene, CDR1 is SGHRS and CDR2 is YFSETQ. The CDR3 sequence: CASSYEGWNSPLHF.

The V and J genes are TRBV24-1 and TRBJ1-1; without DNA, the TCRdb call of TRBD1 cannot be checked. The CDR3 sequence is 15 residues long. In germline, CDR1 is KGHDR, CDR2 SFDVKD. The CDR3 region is CATSDGGQGGTEAFF.

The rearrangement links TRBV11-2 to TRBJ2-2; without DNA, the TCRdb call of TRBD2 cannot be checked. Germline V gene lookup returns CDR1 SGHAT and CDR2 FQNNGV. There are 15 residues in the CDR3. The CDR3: CASSLAGAGSGELFF.